A selection of T cell receptor beta chains follows, all from one sample in a study of identical twins. TCRdb ran MiXCR on the 5' RACE reads and lists one entry per CDR3 protein. Of about 520,000 distinct CDR3 sequences in the sample, around 20% were seen once. These data also formed part of another study, on T cells expressing NK-cell markers.

Sequenced: CD4+ T cells sorted from blood. These receptors all stem from a woman aged 18 to 35 in good health. Both conserved end residues are part of each CDR3. The listing skips clone size in some rows; elsewhere it reads once, few, many or a size class.

>many|TRBV5-1|TRBJ2-7
CASSLAVGQINEQYF
>few|TRBV7-2|TRBJ1-1
CASSPYRNTEAFF
>-|TRBV3-1|TRBJ2-7
CASSRTGARTTSYEQYF
>-|TRBV20-1|TRBJ1-1
CSAPVPNTEAFF
>-|TRBV2|TRBJ2-3
CASTAGVVTDTQYF
>-|TRBV12-3/TRBV12-4|TRBJ2-3
CASSPSWGSGQDTQYF
>once|TRBV11-1|TRBJ2-3
CASSSREAGRTDTQYF
>-|TRBV7-9|TRBJ2-3
CASSPTGATDTQYF
>-|TRBV19|TRBJ1-2
CASSAVTTGGRAASTF
>-|TRBV19|TRBJ2-4
CASRDWRDGNIQYF
>-|TRBV29-1|TRBJ1-2
CSVEGGAVYGYTF
>few|TRBV3-1|TRBJ2-1
CASSQGLKYNEQFF
>few|TRBV9|TRBJ2-1
CASSVDLVKLEVYNEQFF
>few|TRBV12-3/TRBV12-4|TRBJ2-2
CASSPGTGEGVRELFF
>-|TRBV7-9|TRBJ2-5
CASSLAQWTQYF
>-|TRBV12-3/TRBV12-4|TRBJ2-2
CASSFATNTGELFF
>-|TRBV6-2/TRBV6-3|TRBJ2-6
CASSRWGAGATGANVLTF
>-|TRBV6-1|TRBJ1-5
CASIDDRSGNQPQHF
>-|TRBV27|TRBJ1-1
CASSITGMTEAFF
>few|TRBV12-3/TRBV12-4|TRBJ2-3
CASSSARGRTDTQYF
>few|TRBV18|TRBJ2-3
CASSPGATDTQYF
>few|TRBV5-1|TRBJ2-5
CASSLTGGRETQYF
>-|TRBV30|TRBJ2-5
CAWSVRETQYF
>few|TRBV9|TRBJ1-1
CASSVDWGPNTEAFF
>-|TRBV20-1|TRBJ2-1
CSAMGRGAYNEQFF
>-|TRBV2|TRBJ2-2
CASGRFTGELFF
>many|TRBV12-3/TRBV12-4|TRBJ1-2
CASSAGTEFYGYTF
>-|TRBV18|TRBJ1-1
CASSPSGTRNTEAFF
>many|TRBV7-7|TRBJ2-3
CASSPRLAGTDTQYF
>few|TRBV15|TRBJ2-4
CATSSRDRGNIQYF
>many|TRBV6-1|TRBJ1-1
CASRPYRQGTEAFF
>-|TRBV27|TRBJ2-7
CASSSRGGPTIYEQYF